What follows are 8 T cell receptor beta chains derived from one specimen sequenced in a study of CD8 T cells in Susac syndrome. Random hexamers primed reverse transcription of about 0.5 to 1 ug RNA. MiXCR, run by TCRdb on the immunoSEQ multiplex PCR reads, gives a single entry per CDR3 protein. Here the sample spans under 550,000 distinct CDR3 sequences, more than 70% being singletons. What was sequenced was CD8+ T cells from PBMCs. These TCRs come from a human donor with multiple sclerosis.

V gene TRBV27 combines with J gene TRBJ1-6; maybe TRBD1 (6 bases). The CDR3 is 17 amino acids. The V and J ends lost 6 bases and 1 base respectively, with 16 bases between them. The germline V gene has CDR1 MNHEY and CDR2 SMNVEV (reference sequence). This chain's CDR3 is CASRQGTEWSYNSPLHF. The CDR3 DNA follows: TGTGCCAGCAGGCAGGGGACTGAGTGGTCCTATAATTCACCCCTCCACTTT.

The chain is built from TRBV6-1 and TRBJ1-5; no clear D gene. CDR3 length: 16 amino acids. Germline CDR1 MNHNS, CDR2 SASEGT. Trimming removed 1 base at V and 5 bases at J, with 15 bases between. The CDR3 sequence: CASSEGPGNWDQPQHF. The CDR3 DNA reads as TGTGCCAGCAGTGAAGGACCGGGGAATTGGGATCAGCCCCAGCATTTT.

This chain uses TRBV11-2 with TRBJ2-3; 8 positions agree with TRBD2. The trim removed 1 base at V and 4 bases at J, leaving 7 bases unmatched. The V gene's germline CDR1 is SGHAT and CDR2 FQNNGV. The CDR3 totals 16 residues. The CDR3: CASSLVVGTRSDTQYF. CDR3 DNA: TGTGCCAGCAGCTTAGTAGTCGGGACTAGATCAGATACGCAGTATTTT.

The chain has TRBV29-1 and TRBJ2-1, with TRBD1 as a possible D gene (6 bases). The CDR3 spans 16 residues. V was shortened by 0 bases and J by 0 bases, with 12 bases between the two germline ends. Germline V gene data show CDR1 as SQVTM and CDR2 as ANQGSEA. The chain's CDR3 is CSVEEAGAGSYNEQFF. CDR3 bases: TGCAGCGTTGAAGAAGCAGGGGCCGGCTCCTACAATGAGCAGTTCTTC.

This clonotype was recorded only once. The CDR3 DNA sequence: TGTGCCTGGAGTGTAGAAGACAGGGCCAATGAGCAGTTCTTC. Translated: CAWSVEDRANEQFF. This chain joins TRBV30 and TRBJ2-1; 7 nucleotides agree with TRBD1. CDR1 and CDR2 from the germline V gene are GTSNPN and SVGIG (reference sequence). The CDR3 extends over 14 amino acids. The ends lost 0 bases at V and 6 bases at J; junction bases unmatched: 5. The complete variable domain, with remaining parts taken from reference TRBV30 and TRBJ2-1, reads SQTIHQWPATLVQPVGSPLSLECTVEGTSNPNLYWYRQAAGRGLQLLFYSVGIGQISSEVPQNLSASRPQDRQFILSSKKLLLSDSGFYLCAWSVEDRANEQFFGPGTRLTVL.

The genes are TRBV4-1 and TRBJ2-7; 13 bases agree with TRBD2. This CDR3 spans 15 amino acids. Germline V gives CDR1 MGHRA, CDR2 YSYEKL. J gave up 5 bases and V 5 bases, and 6 bases lay outside the gene matches. In DNA form, the CDR3 reads TGCGCCAGCAGCTCCGGGACTAGCGGGACTCACGAGCAGTACTTC. Protein: CASSSGTSGTHEQYF.

The rearrangement joins TRBV6-5 to TRBJ2-5; TRBD2 matches at 7 bases. V trimming: 6 bases; J trimming: 5 bases; junction bases outside the gene matches: 0. From germline, CDR1 is MNHEY and CDR2 SVGAGI. The CDR3 is made up of 11 amino acids. CDR3 DNA sequence: TGTGCCAGCAGGGGAGGGGAGACCCAGTACTTC. It specifies CASRGGETQYF.

The chain uses TRBV27 and TRBJ2-4; perhaps TRBD1 as D (5 bases). Trimming took off 5 bases at V and 3 bases at J, with 14 bases between the two ends. Germline CDR1 and CDR2: MNHEY and SMNVEV (reference sequence). The CDR3 is made up of 15 amino acids. DNA for the CDR3: TGTGCCAGCAGTCTAGGATGGACAAACAAAAACATTCAGTACTTC. Translated: CASSLGWTNKNIQYF.